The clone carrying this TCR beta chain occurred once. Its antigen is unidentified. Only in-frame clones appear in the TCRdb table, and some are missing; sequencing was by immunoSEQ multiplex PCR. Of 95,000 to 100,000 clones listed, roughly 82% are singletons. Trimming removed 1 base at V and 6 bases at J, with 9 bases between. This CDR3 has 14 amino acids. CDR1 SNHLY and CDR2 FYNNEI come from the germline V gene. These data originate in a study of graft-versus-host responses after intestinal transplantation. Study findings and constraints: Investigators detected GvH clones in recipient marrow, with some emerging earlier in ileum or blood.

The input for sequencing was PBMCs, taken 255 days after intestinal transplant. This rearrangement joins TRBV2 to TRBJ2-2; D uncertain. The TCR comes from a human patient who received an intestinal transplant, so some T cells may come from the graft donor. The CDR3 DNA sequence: TGTGCCAGCAGTGAAGAAATGGCGTCCGGGGAGCTGTTTTTT. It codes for CASSEEMASGELFF.